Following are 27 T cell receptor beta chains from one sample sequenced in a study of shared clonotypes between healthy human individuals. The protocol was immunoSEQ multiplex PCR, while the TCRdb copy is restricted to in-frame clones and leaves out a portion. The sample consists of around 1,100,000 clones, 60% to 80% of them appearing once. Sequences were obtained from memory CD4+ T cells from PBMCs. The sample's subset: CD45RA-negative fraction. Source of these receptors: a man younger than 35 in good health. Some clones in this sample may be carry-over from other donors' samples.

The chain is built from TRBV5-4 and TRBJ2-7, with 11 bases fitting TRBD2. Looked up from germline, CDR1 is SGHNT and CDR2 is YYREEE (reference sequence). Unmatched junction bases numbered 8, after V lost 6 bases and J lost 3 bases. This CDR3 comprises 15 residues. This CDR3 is CASMLAGGIGYEQYF. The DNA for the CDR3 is TGTGCCAGCATGTTAGCGGGAGGGATTGGCTACGAGCAGTACTTC.

The CDR3 is CASSQIGGVSTDTQYF. The DNA for the CDR3 is TGCGCCAGCAGCCAAATAGGGGGAGTTTCGACAGATACGCAGTATTTT. V is TRBV4-3 and J is TRBJ2-3, with D maybe TRBD1 (6 bases). The CDR3 totals 16 residues. Germline CDR1 LGHNA, CDR2 YSLEER. The V and J ends lost 2 bases and 3 bases respectively, with 15 bases between them.

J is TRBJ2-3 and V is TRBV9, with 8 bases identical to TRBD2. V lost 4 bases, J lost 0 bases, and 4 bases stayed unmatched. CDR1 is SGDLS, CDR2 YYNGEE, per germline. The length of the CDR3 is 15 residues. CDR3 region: CASSRSGISTDTQYF. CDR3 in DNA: TGTGCCAGCAGCCGTAGCGGGATCAGCACAGATACGCAGTATTTT.

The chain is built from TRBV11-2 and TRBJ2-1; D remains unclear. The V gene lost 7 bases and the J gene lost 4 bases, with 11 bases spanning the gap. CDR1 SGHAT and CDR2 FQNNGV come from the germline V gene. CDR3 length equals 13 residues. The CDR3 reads CASTPSGYNEQFF. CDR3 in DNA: TGTGCCAGCACCCCTTCTGGATACAATGAGCAGTTCTTC.

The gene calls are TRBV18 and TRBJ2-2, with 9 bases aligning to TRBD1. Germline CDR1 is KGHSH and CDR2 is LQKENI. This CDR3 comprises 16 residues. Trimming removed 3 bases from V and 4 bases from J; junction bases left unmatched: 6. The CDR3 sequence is CASSPGTGRSTGELFF. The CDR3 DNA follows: TGTGCCAGCTCACCCGGGACAGGGAGGAGCACCGGGGAGCTGTTTTTT.

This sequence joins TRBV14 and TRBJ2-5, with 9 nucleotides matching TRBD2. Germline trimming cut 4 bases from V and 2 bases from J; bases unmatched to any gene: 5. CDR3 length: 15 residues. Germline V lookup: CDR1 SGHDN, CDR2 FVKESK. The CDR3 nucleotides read TGTGCCAGCAGCCCGGGCGCGGGAGGGCAAGAGACCCAGTACTTC. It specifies CASSPGAGGQETQYF.

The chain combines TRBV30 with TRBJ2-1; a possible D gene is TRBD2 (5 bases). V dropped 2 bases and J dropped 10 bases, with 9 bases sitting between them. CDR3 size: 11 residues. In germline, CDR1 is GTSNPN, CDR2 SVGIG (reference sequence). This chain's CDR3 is CAWSQRGEQFF. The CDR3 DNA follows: TGTGCCTGGAGTCAACGAGGGGAGCAGTTCTTC.

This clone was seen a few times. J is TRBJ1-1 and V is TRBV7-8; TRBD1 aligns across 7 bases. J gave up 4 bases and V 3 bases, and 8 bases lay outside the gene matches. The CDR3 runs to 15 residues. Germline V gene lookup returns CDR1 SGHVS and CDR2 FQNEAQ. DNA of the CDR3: TGTGCCAGCAGCTTGCTCCCAGGGGGGGGCACTGAAGCTTTCTTT. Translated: CASSLLPGGGTEAFF.

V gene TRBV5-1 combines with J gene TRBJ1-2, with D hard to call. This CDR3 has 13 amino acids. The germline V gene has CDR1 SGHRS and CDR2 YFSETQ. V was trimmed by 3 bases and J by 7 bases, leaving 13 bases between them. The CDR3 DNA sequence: TGCGCCAGCAGCTCCTCGTCCGGGTTTGGCTACACCTTC. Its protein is CASSSSSGFGYTF.

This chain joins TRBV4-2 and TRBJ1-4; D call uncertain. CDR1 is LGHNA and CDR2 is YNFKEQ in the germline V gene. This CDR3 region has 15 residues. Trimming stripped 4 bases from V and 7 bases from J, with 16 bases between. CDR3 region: CASSRALPWGEKLFF. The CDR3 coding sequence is TGTGCCAGCAGCCGGGCACTTCCATGGGGTGAAAAACTGTTTTTT.

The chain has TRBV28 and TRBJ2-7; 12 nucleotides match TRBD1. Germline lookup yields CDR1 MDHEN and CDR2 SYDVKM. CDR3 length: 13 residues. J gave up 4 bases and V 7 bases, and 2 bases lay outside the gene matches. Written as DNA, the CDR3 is TGTGCCAGCAAGGGACAGGGGGCGTACGAGCAGTACTTC. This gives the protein CASKGQGAYEQYF.

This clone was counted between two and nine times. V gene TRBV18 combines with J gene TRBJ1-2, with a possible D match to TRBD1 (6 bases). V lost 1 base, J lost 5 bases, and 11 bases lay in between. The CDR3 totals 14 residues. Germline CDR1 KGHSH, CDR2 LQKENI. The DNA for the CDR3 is TGTGCCAGCTCACCACGAACAGGGATGTATGGCTACACCTTC. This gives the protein CASSPRTGMYGYTF.

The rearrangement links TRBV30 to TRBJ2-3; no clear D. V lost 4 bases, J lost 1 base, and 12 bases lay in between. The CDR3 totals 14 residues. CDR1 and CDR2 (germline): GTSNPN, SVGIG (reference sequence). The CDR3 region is CAWNRASRTDTQYF. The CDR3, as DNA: TGTGCCTGGAATCGCGCCTCACGCACAGATACGCAGTATTTT.

The CDR3 region is CASSSTGGTQFF. The CDR3 bases are TGCGCCAGCAGCTCGACAGGGGGTACCCAGTTCTTC. The genes are TRBV5-1 and TRBJ2-1, with TRBD1 matching 9 bases. J was trimmed by 13 bases and V by 3 bases; bases with no gene match: 5. There are 12 residues in the CDR3. Germline CDR1 is SGHRS and CDR2 is YFSETQ. Combining the CDR3 with reference TRBV5-1 and TRBJ2-1 gives the whole variable domain KAGVTQTPRYLIKTRGQQVTLSCSPISGHRSVSWYQQTPGQGLQFLFEYFSETQRNKGNFPGRFSGRQFSNSRSEMNVSTLELGDSALYLCASSSTGGTQFFGPGTRLTVL.

CDR3 coding DNA: TGTGCCAGCAGCCACCCAGGGGTTGGGGCCAACGTCCTGACTTTC. Translation gives CASSHPGVGANVLTF. The chain recombines TRBV7-2 with TRBJ2-6, with a tentative D call TRBD1 (6 bases). The V and J ends lost 5 bases and 3 bases respectively, with 11 bases between them. The CDR3 has 15 amino acids. CDR1 and CDR2 from the germline V gene are SGHTA and FQGNSA.

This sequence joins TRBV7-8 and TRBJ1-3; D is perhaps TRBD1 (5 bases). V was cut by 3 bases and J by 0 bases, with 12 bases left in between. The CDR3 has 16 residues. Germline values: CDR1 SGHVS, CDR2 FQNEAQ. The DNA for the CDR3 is TGTGCCAGCAGCTTCGCCGGGGGTGTCTCTGGAAACACCATATATTTT. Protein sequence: CASSFAGGVSGNTIYF.

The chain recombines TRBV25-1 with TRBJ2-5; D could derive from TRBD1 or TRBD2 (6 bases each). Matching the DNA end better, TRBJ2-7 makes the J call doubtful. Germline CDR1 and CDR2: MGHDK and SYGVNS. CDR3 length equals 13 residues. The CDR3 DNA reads TGTGCCAGCAAATGGGGGGCAAGGGACGAGCAGTACTTC. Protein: CASKWGARDEQYF.

CDR3: CASSPGLAQPQHF. CDR3 coding DNA: TGTGCCAGCTCACCGGGATTGGCTCAGCCCCAGCATTTT. The J gene is TRBJ1-5, the V gene TRBV18; unclear D gene. The V gene lost 3 bases and the J gene lost 6 bases, with 9 bases spanning the gap. This CDR3 contains 13 residues. Germline V gene data show CDR1 as KGHSH and CDR2 as LQKENI. Supplemented by reference TRBV18 and TRBJ1-5, the full variable domain reads NAGVMQNPRHLVRRRGQEARLRCSPMKGHSHVYWYRQLPEEGLKFMVYLQKENIIDESGMPKERFSAEFPKEGPSILRIQQVVRGDSAAYFCASSPGLAQPQHFGDGTRLSIL.

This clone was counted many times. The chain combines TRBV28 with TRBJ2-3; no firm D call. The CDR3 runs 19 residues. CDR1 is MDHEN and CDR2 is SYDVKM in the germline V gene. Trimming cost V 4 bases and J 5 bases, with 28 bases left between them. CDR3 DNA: TGTGCCAGCAGTTCCCCCTGGTTGTTCTCGGCCACCCCGGTAGATACGCAGTATTTT. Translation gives CASSSPWLFSATPVDTQYF. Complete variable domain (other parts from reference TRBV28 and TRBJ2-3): DVKVTQSSRYLVKRTGEKVFLECVQDMDHENMFWYRQDPGLGLRLIYFSYDVKMKEKGDIPEGYSVSREKKERFSLILESASTNQTSMYLCASSSPWLFSATPVDTQYFGPGTRLTVL.

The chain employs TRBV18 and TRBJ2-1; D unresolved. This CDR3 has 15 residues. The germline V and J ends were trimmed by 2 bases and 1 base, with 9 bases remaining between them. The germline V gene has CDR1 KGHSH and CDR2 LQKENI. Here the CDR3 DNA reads TGTGCCAGCTCACCATGGGCGAGTTCCTACAATGAGCAGTTCTTC. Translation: CASSPWASSYNEQFF.

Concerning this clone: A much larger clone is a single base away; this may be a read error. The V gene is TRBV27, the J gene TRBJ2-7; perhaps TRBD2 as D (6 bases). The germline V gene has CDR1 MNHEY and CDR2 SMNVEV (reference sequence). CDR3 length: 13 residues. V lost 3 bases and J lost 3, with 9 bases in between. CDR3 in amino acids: CASSLVSGYEQYF. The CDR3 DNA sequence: TGTGCCAGCAGTTTGGTTAGCGGCTACGAGCAGTACTTC.

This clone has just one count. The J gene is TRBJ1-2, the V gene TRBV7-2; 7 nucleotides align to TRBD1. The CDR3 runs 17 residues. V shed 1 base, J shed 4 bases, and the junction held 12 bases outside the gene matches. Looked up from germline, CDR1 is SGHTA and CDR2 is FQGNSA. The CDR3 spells CASSLGQTGPMAYGYTF. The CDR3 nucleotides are TGTGCCAGCAGCTTAGGCCAGACAGGGCCGATGGCCTATGGCTACACCTTC. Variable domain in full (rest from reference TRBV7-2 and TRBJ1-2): GAGVSQSPSNKVTEKGKDVELRCDPISGHTALYWYRQSLGQGLEFLIYFQGNSAPDKSGLPSDRFSAERTGGSVSTLTIQRTQQEDSAVYLCASSLGQTGPMAYGYTFGSGTRLTVV.

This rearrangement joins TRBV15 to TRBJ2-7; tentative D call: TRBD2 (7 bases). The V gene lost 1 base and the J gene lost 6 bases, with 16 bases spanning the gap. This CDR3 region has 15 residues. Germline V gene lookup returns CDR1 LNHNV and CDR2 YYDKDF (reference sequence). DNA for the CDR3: TGTGCCACCAGCAGAGGGGCAAGCGGGACACGCGAGCAGTACTTC. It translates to CATSRGASGTREQYF.

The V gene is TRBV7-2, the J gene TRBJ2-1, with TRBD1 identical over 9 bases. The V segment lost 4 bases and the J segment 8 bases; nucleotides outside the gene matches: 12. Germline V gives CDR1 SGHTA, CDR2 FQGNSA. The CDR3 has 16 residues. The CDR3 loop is CASSSRRTGEGDEQFF. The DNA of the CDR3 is TGTGCCAGCAGCTCCCGAAGGACAGGGGAGGGTGATGAGCAGTTCTTC.

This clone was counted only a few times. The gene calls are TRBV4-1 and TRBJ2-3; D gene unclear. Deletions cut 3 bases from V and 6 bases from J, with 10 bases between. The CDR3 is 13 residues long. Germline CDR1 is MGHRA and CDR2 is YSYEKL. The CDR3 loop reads CASSHFLRDTQYF. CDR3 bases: TGCGCCAGCAGCCACTTCCTTCGGGATACGCAGTATTTT.

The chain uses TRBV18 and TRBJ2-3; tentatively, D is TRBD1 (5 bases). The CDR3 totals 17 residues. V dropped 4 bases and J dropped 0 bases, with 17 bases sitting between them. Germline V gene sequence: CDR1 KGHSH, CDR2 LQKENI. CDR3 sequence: CASSQVRVSESTDTQYF. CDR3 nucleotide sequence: TGTGCCAGCTCACAAGTCAGGGTTTCGGAAAGCACAGATACGCAGTATTTT.

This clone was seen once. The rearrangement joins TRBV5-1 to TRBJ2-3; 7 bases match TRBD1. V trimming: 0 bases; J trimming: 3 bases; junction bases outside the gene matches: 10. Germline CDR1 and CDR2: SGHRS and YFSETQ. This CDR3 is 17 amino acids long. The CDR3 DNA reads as TGCGCCAGCAGCTTGGGTGCAGGGACAGTTAAGACAGATACGCAGTATTTT. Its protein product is CASSLGAGTVKTDTQYF.